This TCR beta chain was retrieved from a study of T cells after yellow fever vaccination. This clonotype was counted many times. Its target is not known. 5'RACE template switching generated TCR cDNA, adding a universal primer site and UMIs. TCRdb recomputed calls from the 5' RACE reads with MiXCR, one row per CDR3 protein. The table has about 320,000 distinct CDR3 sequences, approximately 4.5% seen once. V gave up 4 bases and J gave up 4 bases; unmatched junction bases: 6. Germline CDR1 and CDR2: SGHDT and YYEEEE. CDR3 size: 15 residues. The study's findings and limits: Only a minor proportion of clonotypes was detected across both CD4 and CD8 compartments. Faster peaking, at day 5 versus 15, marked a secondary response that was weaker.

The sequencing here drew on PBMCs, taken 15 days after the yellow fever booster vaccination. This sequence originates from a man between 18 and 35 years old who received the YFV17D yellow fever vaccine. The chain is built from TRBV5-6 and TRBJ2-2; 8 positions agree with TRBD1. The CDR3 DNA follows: TGTGCCAGCAGCACCGACAGGGGTGGCACCGGGGAGCTGTTTTTT. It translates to CASSTDRGGTGELFF.